This TCR beta chain emerged from a study of T cells in Graves' hyperthyroidism and ophthalmopathy. As concerns this clonotype: Its antigen is not identified.

The hyperthyroidism was newly diagnosed and had lasted under 2 months; the patients were aged 18 to 65. Amplification targeted TCR beta CDR3 regions from RNA transcripts. The TCR CDR3 first-round RT-PCR relied on the HTBI primer set. TCRdb reprocessed the multiplex PCR reads with MiXCR, giving one entry per CDR3 protein. In the table there are around 400,000 distinct CDR3 sequences, more than 15% of which are singletons. General study points: Blood held most thyroid clonotypes expanded above 0.001 frequency.

Per the germline V gene, CDR1 is ENHRY and CDR2 is SYGVKD. The V end was cut by 3 bases, the J end by 3 bases, with 11 bases between. The CDR3 sequence is 14 residues long. The TCR originated in a young woman with Graves' hyperthyroidism that later progressed to Graves' ophthalmopathy. Sequencing was done on a sample of blood. V usage is TRBV10-3 and J usage is TRBJ2-5; D remains ambiguous. CDR3 nucleotide sequence: TGTGCCATCAGTGATCGGCGAGTGGAAGAGACCCAGTACTTC. It specifies CAISDRRVEETQYF.